Detailed here is one T cell receptor (beta chain). Its recognized antigen is unknown. No clone much larger than this one lies a single base away; base qualities are absent. The germline V gene encodes CDR1 ENHRY and CDR2 SYGVKD. The CDR3, cysteine through phenylalanine, is 13 amino acids long. Left in the record is the CDR3 DNA by itself, 39 bases read in frame from the first base. For this chain, trimming is 3 bases at the V end and 3 bases at the J end, and the number of junction bases without a gene match is 1. Amplification of TCR beta CDR3 regions was carried out from RNA transcripts. The first round of RT-PCR for the TCR CDR3 was performed with the HTBI primer set and the Qiagen OneStep RT-PCR kit. Libraries were constructed in a second round of multiplex PCR, after which size selection and purification were performed. Libraries were sequenced paired-end with 100 bp reads on an Illumina HiSeq2000. The authors' analysis ran thus. Raw data were processed with SOAPnuke, discarding reads with adapters, uncalled bases, mean Phred below 15, or no exact constant-primer or identifier match. COPE v1.2.5 was used to merge the high-quality paired reads, and each unique nucleotide sequence was defined as a clonotype. MiTCR v1.1 was used to align clonotypes to the IMGT TRBV, TRBD and TRBJ reference segments. The analysis included only V-J combinations with a frequency above 0.0001, which together covered around 99% of the repertoires. The TCS score was defined as F50 (clonal expansion) divided by E x V (chaos), with BLOSUM62-based TCRdist calculated between CDR3 peptides within each V-J. Welch's t-statistics and random forest reduced just over 500 V-J features to 13, which were used in a naive Bayes classifier (R e1071). In-frame beta chains were kept once TCRdb had trimmed the public reads at Q25 with fastp and called clones with MiXCR. Identical CDR3 protein sequences are pooled into one entry, listed with their most common genes and DNA. The V and J calls were determined by TCRdb, not by the authors. For this sample there are 550,000 to 650,000 distinct CDR3 sequences; approximately 13% appear just once. Under 7% of the sample belongs to the ten largest clones.

This entry belongs to a study of T cells in Graves' hyperthyroidism and ophthalmopathy (dated by TCRdb to the late 2010s). Broadly, across the study: Peripheral blood was collected at initial diagnosis, before any treatment. Prospective prediction of ophthalmopathy was tested in an independent validation cohort of 18 to 20 hyperthyroidism patients and 17 patients who later progressed to ophthalmopathy. After blood sampling, hyperthyroidism patients were treated with methimazole at a starting dose of 30 mg daily, and ophthalmopathy patients were treated with high-dose intravenous methylprednisolone. The 100 or so discovery patients were divided at random into training and test sets in a 7:3 ratio. To identify TCR V-J signatures that set the groups apart, the researchers used a discovery cohort of about a hundred patients, made up of 40 to 45 with Graves' ophthalmopathy and 57 with stable Graves' hyperthyroidism. In addition, the study compared T-cell repertoires in thyroid tissue and in blood from roughly 6 Graves' hyperthyroidism patients. According to the paper, TCR Vbeta CDR3 sequencing was carried out on some 140 peripheral blood samples, which came from fewer than 50 ophthalmopathy, around 75 hyperthyroidism and around 17 progressor patients. Study-level results and caveats: In validation, the model predicted progression to ophthalmopathy a median of around six months before onset, with about 64% sensitivity and just under 75% specificity. No statistical method was used to set the sample size in advance, and investigators knew the group allocation. Ophthalmopathy was separated from stable hyperthyroidism by a 13 V-J signature model, with around 88% sensitivity and approximately 84% specificity obtained in cross-validation and 80%/75% obtained in testing. Most expanded thyroid clonotypes (frequency above 0.001) were also detected in blood, suggesting blood repertoires may reflect thyroid immune responses.

Hyperthyroidism patients were newly diagnosed, with disease duration under 2 months, and aged 18 to 65 years. Any patient with an uncontrolled infection, another autoimmune disease, pregnancy or lactation was excluded. Diagnoses relied on clinical symptoms, serum thyroxine and TRAb, thyroid ultrasound and orbital computed tomography. For progressor patients, blood was drawn at the first diagnosis of hyperthyroidism, before any ophthalmopathy symptoms had appeared. PBMCs were isolated from more than 8 ml of fresh peripheral blood by Ficoll-Paque density gradient centrifugation. Progressor patients were initially diagnosed with Graves' hyperthyroidism and developed ophthalmopathy during follow-up. Total RNA was extracted using Trizol reagent, and RNA quality was assessed on an Agilent 2100 Bioanalyzer.

The chain couples TRBV10-3 to TRBJ1-1, with 7 bases aligning to TRBD1. The material sequenced was blood. This sequence was found in a woman in her twenties or thirties with Graves' hyperthyroidism that later progressed to Graves' ophthalmopathy. The nucleotides read TGTGCCATCAGTGATACAGGGGACACTGAAGCTTTCTTT. Its translation reads: CAISDTGDTEAFF.